One and the same sample provided the 27 T cell receptor beta chains below, sequenced in a study of molecular identifiers for immune sequencing clone quantification. TCRdb used MiXCR to reprocess the PCR reads, holding one entry per CDR3 protein. The data show under 800,000 distinct CDR3 sequences, with about 25% seen just once and about 0.84% held by the top ten. Material for sequencing was naive CD8+ T cells from blood, with Jurkat cell RNA spiked in. Stated subset: FACS-sorted CD8+CD4-CCR7+CD45RA+ naive T cells. Receptor source: a human donor in good health. Some libraries in this study had Jurkat cell RNA spiked in.

This clonotype was counted many times. This chain uses TRBV12-3 or TRBV12-4 with TRBJ2-5; D remains ambiguous. CDR3 size: 15 residues. Trimming pared 1 base from V and 7 bases from J, leaving 16 bases between. The CDR3, as DNA: TGTGCCAGCAGTTTAGATGGCGCCCAAGGCGGGACCCAGTACTTC. Residues: CASSLDGAQGGTQYF.

Turning to this clonotype: A much more abundant neighbour one base away suggests this may be a read error. The V gene is TRBV15, the J gene TRBJ1-1, with TRBD1 matching 7 bases. CDR1 and CDR2 from the germline V gene are LNHNV and YYDKDF (reference sequence). The CDR3 loop spans 19 amino acids. CDR3 bases: TGTGCCGCCAGCAGAATTGACAGGGTATATTCGTGGGGTTACACTGAAGCTTTCTTT. It encodes CAASRIDRVYSWGYTEAFF.

V usage is TRBV4-3 and J usage is TRBJ1-1; D remains unclear. The CDR3 runs 18 residues. V was pared by 0 bases and J by 5 bases, with 22 bases between. Germline V gives CDR1 LGHNA, CDR2 YSLEER. In nucleotides, the CDR3 is TGCGCCAGCAGCCAAGAGGCAGGCAGATGGTCGGCGAATACTGAAGCTTTCTTT. It is translated as CASSQEAGRWSANTEAFF.

In this sample, this clonotype turned up many times. The CDR3 bases are TGTGCCAGCAGCCCAAAAGGGGAGGCCTCCTACGAGCAGTACTTC. It yields the protein CASSPKGEASYEQYF. The rearrangement uses TRBV7-9 and TRBJ2-7, with a possible D match to TRBD2 (6 bases). Trimming shortened V by 5 bases and J by 0 bases, and 14 bases separated the two germline ends. The CDR3 sequence is 15 residues long. The germline V gene encodes CDR1 SEHNR and CDR2 FQNEAQ (reference sequence).

In this sample, this clonotype turned up a few times. In nucleotides, the CDR3 is TGTGCCAGCCAGTGGGGGGGAAAGACTGAAGCTTTCTTT. Its protein product is CASQWGGKTEAFF. V is TRBV6-1 and J is TRBJ1-1, with D perhaps TRBD1 (5 bases). CDR3 length: 13 residues. Deletions cut 8 bases from V and 5 bases from J, with 15 bases between. From germline, CDR1 is MNHNS and CDR2 SASEGT.

This chain connects TRBV6-5 to TRBJ2-1; possibly TRBD1 for D (5 bases). Germline loops: CDR1 MNHEY, CDR2 SVGAGI. The CDR3 sequence is 14 residues long. Trimming shortened V by 2 bases and J by 5 bases, and 10 bases separated the two germline ends. For the CDR3, the DNA is TGTGCCAGCAGTTACGACAGTTCCCACAATGAGCAGTTCTTC. This codes for CASSYDSSHNEQFF.

The chain carries TRBV6-2 or TRBV6-3 and TRBJ1-2; D unclear. CDR1 and CDR2 (germline): MNHEY, SVGEGT. CDR3 length equals 13 residues. The V and J ends lost 2 bases and 5 bases respectively, with 9 bases between them. The CDR3 bases are TGTGCCAGCAGTTACGACGGATCGTATGGCTACACCTTC. It specifies CASSYDGSYGYTF.

The CDR3, as DNA: TGTGCCAGCAGCCAACCCCGCGGACAGGGCGAGGGGACCCAGTACTTC. Translation gives CASSQPRGQGEGTQYF. The genes are TRBV12-3 or TRBV12-4 and TRBJ2-5, with 8 bases aligning to TRBD1. Germline trimming cut 6 bases from V and 7 bases from J; bases unmatched to any gene: 16. This CDR3 is built from 16 residues.

Points on this clonotype: A much larger clone is a single base away; this may be a read error. The chain has TRBV6-5 and TRBJ2-7, with 7 bases that match TRBD1. CDR1 and CDR2 from the germline V gene are MNHEY and SVGAGI. Trimming cost V 0 bases and J 2 bases; bases outside gene matches: 7. CDR3 length: 16 residues. The DNA of the CDR3 is TGTGCCAGCAGTTACTCGGAATGGACAGGTACCTACGAGCAGTACGTC. This translates into CASSYSEWTGTYEQYV.

This clonotype has at least ten counts. V usage is TRBV7-9 and J usage is TRBJ1-1, with a possible D match to TRBD1 (5 bases). The germline gives CDR1 SEHNR, CDR2 FQNEAQ (reference sequence). Trimming took 5 bases from V and 1 from J, leaving 11 bases between them. The CDR3 totals 14 residues. DNA of the CDR3: TGTGCCAGCAGCCCCACTGGGGGGAACACTGAAGCTTTCTTT. Translation gives CASSPTGGNTEAFF.

The chain combines TRBV28 with TRBJ2-3, with 7 bases identical to TRBD2. Germline CDR1 is MDHEN and CDR2 is SYDVKM. The CDR3 loop spans 16 amino acids. The V and J ends lost 6 bases and 6 bases, in that order; junction bases with no gene match: 15. The CDR3 loop is CASSLGGSLASDTQYF. CDR3 sequence (DNA): TGTGCCAGCAGCCTCGGGGGGTCATTGGCGTCGGATACGCAGTATTTT.

This clonotype was detected ten times or more. V usage is TRBV6-6 and J usage is TRBJ2-1; 11 nucleotides agree with TRBD2. V was pared by 7 bases and J by 9 bases, with 2 bases of the junction left unmatched. The CDR3 runs to 12 residues. Germline V gene data show CDR1 as MNHNY and CDR2 as SVGAGI (reference sequence). The CDR3 region has the DNA TGTGCCAGCAAACTAGCGGGAGTTGAGCAGTTCTTC. Protein product: CASKLAGVEQFF.

For this clonotype: A much more abundant neighbour one base away suggests this may be a read error. The genes are TRBV6-6 and TRBJ2-5; D ambiguous. Germline V gives CDR1 MNHNY, CDR2 SVGAGI (reference sequence). The CDR3 has 12 amino acids. CDR3 residues: CASSGLVETQNF. CDR3 DNA: TGTGCCAGCAGTGGTTTAGTTGAGACCCAGAACTTC.

Of note for this clonotype: It may be a read error: a sequence one base away is much more abundant. This sequence joins TRBV7-9 and TRBJ2-7; TRBD1 matches 10 bases. V lost 4 bases to trimming and J lost 2 bases; unmatched junction nucleotides: 8. The CDR3 contains 16 residues. From germline, CDR1 is SEHNR and CDR2 FQNEAQ (reference sequence). The CDR3 DNA reads as TGTGCCAGCAGCTCAGACCGACAGGGGGCCGCCTACGAGCAGTACTTC. It encodes CASSSDRQGAAYEQYF.

CDR3 bases: TGTGCCAGCAGCCCGAGGACTAGCGGGAGCGCAGATACGCAGTATTTT. Translation gives CASSPRTSGSADTQYF. This chain links TRBV5-3 with TRBJ2-3; TRBD2 agrees at 13 bases. TRBV5-3 is annotated as an ORF whose role is uncertain. After removal of 8 bases from V and 4 bases from J, the junction contained 10 bases not matched to a gene. The CDR3 is made up of 16 amino acids.

A remark on this clonotype: A single base separates this from a much larger clone, so it may be a read error. The chain has TRBV27 and TRBJ1-5; TRBD1 agrees at 8 bases. This CDR3 spans 16 amino acids. Germline CDR1 and CDR2: MNHEY and SMNVEV (reference sequence). The J segment lost 7 bases and the V segment lost 0 bases, leaving 8 bases of the junction unmatched. The CDR3 bases are TGTGCCAGCAGTTTATCGGGTCAGGGGGCGAGCCAGCCCCAGCATTTT. Translating gives CASSLSGQGASQPQHF.

This chain joins TRBV19 and TRBJ2-1; 15 nucleotides align to TRBD2. Germline trimming cut 5 bases from V and 4 bases from J; bases unmatched to any gene: 6. CDR3 size: 17 residues. Germline-derived CDR1 and CDR2 are LNHDA and SQIVND (reference sequence). CDR3 bases: TGTGCCAGTAGTGTCGGGACTAGCGGGGGGTATTACAATGAGCAGTTCTTC. Encoded protein: CASSVGTSGGYYNEQFF.

Of note for this clonotype: Since a much larger clone is just one base distant, this may be a read error. The gene calls are TRBV7-9 and TRBJ2-3; 8 nucleotides align to TRBD2. The CDR3 has 13 residues. With 8 bases clipped from V and 6 bases from J, the junction kept 7 bases outside the gene matches. Germline V CDR1 and CDR2: SEHNR, FQNEAQ (reference sequence). In DNA, the CDR3 is TGTGCCAGCGGCCCCGAGCGGGAGGATACGCAGTATTTT. As protein: CASGPEREDTQYF.

The gene calls are TRBV4-1 and TRBJ2-7, with D possibly TRBD2 on 5 matching bases. Trimming left V 0 bases short and J 2 bases short, with 14 bases between. This CDR3 is 16 amino acids long. The V gene's germline CDR1 is MGHRA and CDR2 YSYEKL. CDR3: CASSQDPTNAAYEQYF. DNA for the CDR3: TGCGCCAGCAGCCAAGATCCGACTAACGCCGCCTACGAGCAGTACTTC.

This clonotype was observed a few times. V and J are TRBV10-2 and TRBJ1-1; unclear D gene. Looked up from germline, CDR1 is WSHSY and CDR2 is SAAADI. The CDR3 contains 13 residues. V lost 2 bases and J 8 bases, leaving 12 bases between the germline ends. The CDR3 here is CASSEVGGDEAFF. CDR3 nucleotides: TGCGCCAGCAGTGAGGTTGGCGGAGACGAAGCTTTCTTT.

This clonotype was seen repeatedly, ten times or more. The CDR3 DNA sequence: TGTGCCAACTTAGAGACACAAGATTACTATGGCTACACCTTC. Translating it yields CANLETQDYYGYTF. V usage is TRBV2 and J usage is TRBJ1-2; D is ambiguous. Germline CDR1 reads SNHLY; CDR2 reads FYNNEI. CDR3 length: 14 amino acids. With 10 bases removed from V and 3 bases from J, the gap between germline ends came to 18 bases.

The gene calls are TRBV19 and TRBJ1-6; 7 bases are a match to TRBD1. The CDR3 totals 14 residues. Germline V CDR1 and CDR2: LNHDA, SQIVND (reference sequence). Trimming cost V 3 bases and J 6 bases; bases outside gene matches: 2. The CDR3 coding sequence is TGTGCCAGTAGTATCTGGGACAGTAATTCACCCCTCCACTTT. Its translation is CASSIWDSNSPLHF.

Turning to this clonotype: This may be a read error: a much more frequent sequence differs by one nucleotide. The rearrangement links TRBV7-2 to TRBJ2-7; D remains unclear. CDR3 size: 14 residues. Per the germline V gene, CDR1 is SGHTA and CDR2 is FQGNSA. The CDR3, as DNA: TGTGCCAGCAGCTTAGTGCGGAGCTCCTGCGAGCAGTACTTC. Amino acid sequence: CASSLVRSSCEQYF.

The sample holds many counts of this clonotype. V and J are TRBV27 and TRBJ2-4; D gene ambiguous. Per germline, CDR1 MNHEY and CDR2 SMNVEV (reference sequence). The V end lost 7 bases, the J end lost 14 bases, and 15 bases lay between the germline ends. The CDR3 consists of 11 residues. CDR3: CASTPDHQKYF. CDR3 DNA: TGTGCCAGCACCCCGGACCACCAAAAGTACTTC.

The chain carries TRBV21-1 and TRBJ1-1; no check of the table's D call, TRBD1, against the DNA was made. TRBV21-1 is a pseudogene locus. The CDR3 sequence is 14 residues long. CDR3: CASTPWTGNTEAFF. The DNA for the CDR3 is TGTGCCAGCACCCCCTGGACTGGAAACACTGAAGCTTTCTTT.

This clonotype has ten or more counts. The genes are TRBV7-9 and TRBJ2-7, with 7 bases identical to TRBD2. The CDR3 is 17 residues long. CDR1 is SEHNR, CDR2 FQNEAQ, per germline (reference sequence). V lost 5 bases, J lost 6 bases, and 19 bases stayed unmatched. CDR3 DNA: TGTGCCAGCAGCCCGGGCCTTTCCAAGCGGGGCGGCGGCGAGCAGTACTTC. It yields the protein CASSPGLSKRGGGEQYF.

A few counts support this clonotype. This rearrangement joins TRBV9 to TRBJ2-7; D remains ambiguous. The germline gives CDR1 SGDLS, CDR2 YYNGEE. The CDR3 is 12 residues long. V was cut by 0 bases and J by 13 bases, with 14 bases left in between. CDR3 nucleotide sequence: TGTGCCAGCAGCGTAGTGGGTAGTGTCGGTTACTTC. This codes for CASSVVGSVGYF.